Shown below are 5 T cell receptor beta chains from a single sample sequenced in a study of Ad26.COV2.S vaccination and SARS-CoV-2 variants. Noted treatment: over 15 received Ad26.COV2.S at low or high dose, single or two shots; roughly five received placebo; per-sample allocation not given. Vaccine and placebo recipients were sampled on day 63 after the first injection. Here immunoSEQ multiplex PCR was the method, and the copy in TCRdb shows in-frame clones only, minus some. The repertoire consists of about 280,000 clones, with about 89% occurring once and the leading ten covering about 3.5%. This sample comprised peripheral blood, obtained in a trial of Ad26.COV2.S vaccine versus placebo. Receptors originate from a person between 18 and 59 years old who received the Ad26.COV2.S COVID-19 vaccine or a placebo.

The chain carries TRBV7-9 and TRBJ1-2; 7 positions agree with TRBD1. The CDR3 runs to 14 residues. Germline trimming cut 3 bases from V and 3 bases from J; bases unmatched to any gene: 4. Germline V CDR1 and CDR2: SEHNR, FQNEAQ (reference sequence). The CDR3 is CASSLVGTDYGYTF. In nucleotides, the CDR3 is TGTGCCAGCAGCTTGGTCGGGACAGACTATGGCTACACCTTC.

V and J are TRBV6-5 and TRBJ2-2; a possible D gene is TRBD2 (5 bases). The germline gives CDR1 MNHEY, CDR2 SVGAGI. The CDR3 consists of 15 residues. The germline V and J ends were trimmed by 4 bases and 0 bases, with 9 bases remaining between them. The chain's CDR3 is CASSFRTANTGELFF. CDR3 nucleotide sequence: TGTGCCAGCAGTTTCCGGACTGCGAACACCGGGGAGCTGTTTTTT.

The chain recombines TRBV24-1 with TRBJ2-3; TRBD2 matches at 8 bases. V was clipped by 4 bases and J by 1 base; unmatched bases: 9. CDR1 is KGHDR and CDR2 is SFDVKD in the germline V gene. This CDR3 has 17 amino acids. The CDR3 nucleotides are TGTGCCACCAGTGACCCCAGCGGGAGCGGGGGCACAGATACGCAGTATTTT. Protein sequence: CATSDPSGSGGTDTQYF.

The genes are TRBV19 and TRBJ2-3, with TRBD1 identical over 10 bases. With 3 bases clipped from V and 4 bases from J, the junction kept 4 bases outside the gene matches. The CDR3 loop spans 15 amino acids. Germline V lookup: CDR1 LNHDA, CDR2 SQIVND (reference sequence). This chain's CDR3 is CASSMRDRGADTQYF. The CDR3 DNA is TGTGCCAGTAGTATGAGGGACAGGGGTGCAGATACGCAGTATTTT.

The J gene is TRBJ1-1, the V gene TRBV4-1; 7 positions agree with TRBD1. Per germline, CDR1 MGHRA and CDR2 YSYEKL. This CDR3 is built from 16 residues. With 4 bases clipped from V and 0 bases from J, the junction kept 8 bases outside the gene matches. The CDR3 loop is CASSRQGNLMNTEAFF. In DNA, the CDR3 is TGCGCCAGCAGCCGACAGGGAAATCTCATGAACACTGAAGCTTTCTTT.